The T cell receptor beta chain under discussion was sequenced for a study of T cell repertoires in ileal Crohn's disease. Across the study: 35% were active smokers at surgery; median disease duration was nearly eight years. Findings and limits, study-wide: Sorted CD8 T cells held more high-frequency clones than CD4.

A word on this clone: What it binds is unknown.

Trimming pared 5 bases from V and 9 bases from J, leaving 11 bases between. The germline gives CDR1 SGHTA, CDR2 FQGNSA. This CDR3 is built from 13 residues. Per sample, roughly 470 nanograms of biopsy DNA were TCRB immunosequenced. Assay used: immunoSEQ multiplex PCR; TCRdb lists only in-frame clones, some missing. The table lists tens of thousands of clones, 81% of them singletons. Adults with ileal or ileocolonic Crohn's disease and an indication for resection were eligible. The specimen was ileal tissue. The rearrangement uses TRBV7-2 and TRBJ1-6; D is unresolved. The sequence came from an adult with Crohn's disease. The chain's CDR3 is CASSPSGSSPLHF. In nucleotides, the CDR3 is TGTGCCAGCAGCCCGTCGGGGAGTTCACCCCTCCACTTT.